The 21 T cell receptor beta chains reported below all come from one sample, sequenced in a study of T cell changes during pregnancy in multiple sclerosis (dated by TCRdb to about 2019). Receptor libraries were prepared by the immunoSEQ multiplex PCR assay. Drawn from immuneACCESS, this table holds only the in-frame rearrangements with V and J called that TCRdb kept. Clones are partly lost; checked studies trace under half to an unresolved V gene and leave the rest unexplained. A total of about 67,000 clones appear in this sample, about nine tenths of them only once. Less than 3% of the sample comes from the top ten. This sample comprised peripheral blood, obtained in the second trimester of pregnancy. These receptors originate from a female donor in good health, enrolled as a control in a pregnancy study.

This chain links TRBV10-3 with TRBJ2-1; the match to TRBD2 covers 13 bases. Germline V gene data show CDR1 as ENHRY and CDR2 as SYGVKD. This CDR3 comprises 20 residues. Trimming removed 0 bases from V and 8 bases from J; junction bases left unmatched: 16. This CDR3 is CAISESPGLAGVESSDEQFF. The CDR3 DNA reads TGTGCCATCAGTGAGTCGCCCGGACTAGCGGGAGTAGAATCTTCGGATGAGCAGTTCTTC.

This chain joins TRBV7-2 and TRBJ2-5; D might be TRBD1 (5 bases). This CDR3 region has 13 residues. Germline loops: CDR1 SGHTA, CDR2 FQGNSA. V was trimmed by 2 bases and J by 4 bases, leaving 8 bases between them. The CDR3 is CASSLRRGETQYF. The DNA for the CDR3 is TGTGCCAGCAGCTTAAGAAGGGGAGAGACCCAGTACTTC.

This clone was counted only a few times. The rearrangement joins TRBV11-2 to TRBJ2-4; D might be TRBD1 (7 bases). Germline V gene data show CDR1 as SGHAT and CDR2 as FQNNGV. CDR3 length: 19 amino acids. The V end lost 5 bases, the J end lost 2 bases, and 25 bases lay between the germline ends. The DNA of the CDR3 is TGTGCCAGCAGCCTCACATCCAGGGGGGCCGAGAGGTCCAAAAACATTCAGTACTTC. Protein sequence: CASSLTSRGAERSKNIQYF.

The V call is TRBV29-1, the J call TRBJ2-3, with 13 bases that match TRBD2. The CDR3 is made up of 15 amino acids. Germline V gene lookup returns CDR1 SQVTM and CDR2 ANQGSEA. Germline trimming cut 5 bases from V and 5 bases from J; bases unmatched to any gene: 7. CDR3 region: CSVPTSGGAEDTQYF. The CDR3 DNA sequence: TGCAGCGTTCCTACTAGCGGGGGGGCAGAAGATACGCAGTATTTT.

This chain uses TRBV5-6 with TRBJ2-1; no reliable D call. This CDR3 has 13 residues. Germline V gene lookup returns CDR1 SGHDT and CDR2 YYEEEE. The germline V and J ends were trimmed by 6 bases and 3 bases, with 10 bases remaining between them. The CDR3 protein is CASTNEVYNEQFF. Here the CDR3 DNA reads TGTGCCAGCACCAACGAGGTCTACAATGAGCAGTTCTTC. The full variable domain, with the rest looked up from reference TRBV5-6 and TRBJ2-1, is DAGVTQSPTHLIKTRGQQVTLRCSPKSGHDTVSWYQQALGQGPQFIFQYYEEEERQRGNFPDRFSGHQFPNYSSELNVNALLLGDSALYLCASTNEVYNEQFFGPGTRLTVL.

V is TRBV5-1 and J is TRBJ2-1, with TRBD2 as a possible D gene (6 bases). With 5 bases removed from V and 4 bases from J, the gap between germline ends came to 16 bases. From germline, CDR1 is SGHRS and CDR2 YFSETQ. This CDR3 region has 15 residues. This CDR3 reads CASRVAGNPYNEQFF. CDR3 in DNA: TGCGCCAGCAGGGTGGCGGGAAATCCTTACAATGAGCAGTTCTTC.

The rearrangement uses TRBV30 and TRBJ2-5; 8 bases line up with TRBD2. With V trimmed by 5 bases and J by 5 bases, 13 bases remained unmatched. The CDR3 extends over 15 amino acids. Germline V gene data show CDR1 as GTSNPN and CDR2 as SVGIG (reference sequence). CDR3 in DNA: TGTGCCTGGGTCCCGGGACTAGAACCTAGGGAGACCCAGTACTTC. This encodes CAWVPGLEPRETQYF.

The CDR3 protein is CASSIPSTTNEKLFF. CDR3 coding DNA: TGTGCCAGCAGCATTCCAAGCACAACTAATGAAAAACTGTTTTTT. The V call is TRBV7-9, the J call TRBJ1-4; D not certain. V lost 5 bases, J lost 0 bases, and 10 bases lay in between. Germline V gives CDR1 SEHNR, CDR2 FQNEAQ (reference sequence). There are 15 residues in the CDR3.

The chain uses TRBV7-9 and TRBJ1-2, with D unclear. This CDR3 spans 12 amino acids. Germline CDR1 reads SEHNR; CDR2 reads FQNEAQ (reference sequence). With 1 base removed from V and 5 bases from J, the gap between germline ends came to 5 bases. The CDR3 bases are TGTGCCAGCAGCTTAGGAGGGTATGGCTACACCTTC. Translation gives CASSLGGYGYTF.

In nucleotides, the CDR3 is TGTGCCAGTAGGGAGTTTGGGCGGGACTATGGCTACACCTTC. Its translation: CASREFGRDYGYTF. This chain links TRBV19 with TRBJ1-2; no clear D gene. Germline V gene lookup returns CDR1 LNHDA and CDR2 SQIVND (reference sequence). V was shortened by 6 bases and J by 3 bases, with 14 bases between the two germline ends. The CDR3 runs to 14 residues.

V is TRBV2 and J is TRBJ1-5; 9 nucleotides match TRBD1. The CDR3 extends over 14 amino acids. Germline trimming cut 6 bases from V and 7 bases from J; bases unmatched to any gene: 7. CDR1 and CDR2 (germline): SNHLY, FYNNEI. The CDR3 reads CASRGQGHQQPQHF. Written as DNA, the CDR3 is TGTGCCAGCAGGGGACAGGGTCATCAACAGCCCCAGCATTTT.

V and J are TRBV6-6 and TRBJ2-6; D is possibly TRBD2 (6 bases). This CDR3 is built from 16 residues. The germline CDR1 and CDR2 sequences are MNHNY and SVGAGI (reference sequence). V was clipped by 5 bases and J by 2 bases, with 13 bases between them. The CDR3 DNA reads as TGTGCCAGCAGTCTGCCGGTAGCGGCTGGGGCCAACGTCCTGACTTTC. It specifies CASSLPVAAGANVLTF.

This chain joins TRBV11-2 and TRBJ2-2; TRBD1 matches 8 bases. Germline CDR1 reads SGHAT; CDR2 reads FQNNGV. The CDR3 length is 16 residues. With 4 bases clipped from V and 0 bases from J, the junction kept 4 bases outside the gene matches. The CDR3 nucleotides read TGTGCCAGCAGCTCCCTCAGGGGGCCGAACACCGGGGAGCTGTTTTTT. Translating gives CASSSLRGPNTGELFF.

The rearrangement joins TRBV27 to TRBJ1-2; weak D call: TRBD1 (6 bases). The ends were cut back, 0 bases at V and 2 bases at J, with 10 bases in the middle. Germline assignment: CDR1 MNHEY and CDR2 SMNVEV (reference sequence). This CDR3 is built from 15 residues. CDR3 in DNA: TGTGCCAGCAGTTTATCATGGGGGCCCAACTATGGCTACACCTTC. Its translation: CASSLSWGPNYGYTF.

This chain uses TRBV28 with TRBJ2-2; a possible D gene is TRBD1 (5 bases). CDR1 and CDR2 (germline): MDHEN, SYDVKM. V dropped 0 bases and J dropped 5 bases, with 7 bases sitting between them. The CDR3 extends over 14 amino acids. In nucleotides, the CDR3 is TGTGCCAGCAGTTTATGGACAGATACCGGGGAGCTGTTTTTT. Amino acids: CASSLWTDTGELFF. The full variable domain, rest sourced from reference TRBV28 and TRBJ2-2, is DVKVTQSSRYLVKRTGEKVFLECVQDMDHENMFWYRQDPGLGLRLIYFSYDVKMKEKGDIPEGYSVSREKKERFSLILESASTNQTSMYLCASSLWTDTGELFFGEGSRLTVL.

This chain connects TRBV6-1 to TRBJ1-2; the D is unclear. There are 14 residues in the CDR3. Looked up from germline, CDR1 is MNHNS and CDR2 is SASEGT. V shed 1 base and J shed 2 bases, with 8 bases lying between them. DNA for the CDR3: TGTGCCAGCAGTGAAGGTCCGGGGAACTATGGCTACACCTTC. It encodes CASSEGPGNYGYTF.

DNA of the CDR3: TGTGCCAGCAGAAGCCCAGGGGGAAGTGATCAGCCCCAGCATTTT. Protein: CASRSPGGSDQPQHF. The chain couples TRBV5-4 to TRBJ1-5; TRBD1 aligns across 7 bases. There are 15 residues in the CDR3. With 5 bases clipped from V and 5 bases from J, the junction kept 10 bases outside the gene matches. Looked up from germline, CDR1 is SGHNT and CDR2 is YYREEE (reference sequence).

The chain combines TRBV5-1 with TRBJ2-3; D might be TRBD2 (6 bases). This CDR3 is built from 16 residues. Trimming pared 3 bases from V and 6 bases from J, leaving 20 bases between. The germline V gene encodes CDR1 SGHRS and CDR2 YFSETQ. As DNA, the CDR3 is TGCGCCAGCAGCTCCCGGACTAACGGCCGTTCGGATACGCAGTATTTT. It is translated as CASSSRTNGRSDTQYF.

The V and J genes are TRBV5-1 and TRBJ2-5; D possibly corresponds to TRBD1 (5 bases). The germline V gene has CDR1 SGHRS and CDR2 YFSETQ. The CDR3 totals 12 residues. With 2 bases removed from V and 11 bases from J, the gap between germline ends came to 13 bases. CDR3 nucleotides: TGCGCCAGCAGCTTAACCAGGGTAGAGCAGTACTTC. This translates into CASSLTRVEQYF.

V usage is TRBV7-2 and J usage is TRBJ2-6, with 8 bases matching TRBD1. The CDR3 is 18 residues long. The germline gives CDR1 SGHTA, CDR2 FQGNSA. With V trimmed by 4 bases and J by 0 bases, 8 bases remained unmatched. The CDR3 protein is CASSWRDRRNSGANVLTF. In DNA form, the CDR3 reads TGTGCCAGCAGCTGGAGGGACAGGAGAAACTCTGGGGCCAACGTCCTGACTTTC. Complete variable domain (other parts from reference TRBV7-2 and TRBJ2-6): GAGVSQSPSNKVTEKGKDVELRCDPISGHTALYWYRQSLGQGLEFLIYFQGNSAPDKSGLPSDRFSAERTGGSVSTLTIQRTQQEDSAVYLCASSWRDRRNSGANVLTFGAGSRLTVL.

The V gene is TRBV28, the J gene TRBJ2-1; 7 bases fit TRBD1. This CDR3 comprises 17 residues. Looked up from germline, CDR1 is MDHEN and CDR2 is SYDVKM. V lost 4 bases to trimming and J lost 10 bases; unmatched junction nucleotides: 19. Here the CDR3 reads CASSSPAATGPSEEQFF. DNA of the CDR3: TGTGCCAGCAGTTCCCCCGCGGCGACAGGGCCATCCGAGGAGCAGTTCTTC.